This T cell receptor (beta chain) was retrieved from a study of T-cell reconstitution after alpha-beta-depleted transplantation in children. The CDR3 has 14 amino acids. Trimming left V 0 bases short and J 3 bases short, with 6 bases between. Germline loops: CDR1 MGHRA, CDR2 YSYEKL. This clonotype was counted ten times or more. Unique molecular identifiers were used in preparing the TCRbeta library. TCRdb reanalysed the PCR reads using MiXCR and keeps one entry per CDR3 protein. Of about 340,000 distinct CDR3 sequences listed, approximately 12% are singletons. The source is a human donor who donated a stem cell graft to a child with Fanconi anemia. The sample here was PBMCs, taken from the stem cell graft. This sequence joins TRBV4-1 and TRBJ2-1; the D is unclear. CDR3 coding DNA: TGCGCCAGCAGCCAAGAGGCCAACTACAATGAGCAGTTCTTC. Protein product: CASSQEANYNEQFF.